These 32 T cell receptor beta chains originate from one sample sequenced in a study of response to subunit inactivated influenza vaccine. TCRdb analysed the RT-PCR reads with MiXCR anew, one entry per CDR3 protein. The sample shows hundreds of thousands of distinct CDR3 sequences, 12% to 15% of them seen only once. Specimen: PBMCs from blood, collected about 14 days before vaccination. The receptors were sampled from a man aged 45-60 years who received an inactivated influenza vaccine.

V usage is TRBV5-1 and J usage is TRBJ2-7; 11 bases match TRBD1. Germline CDR1 reads SGHRS; CDR2 reads YFSETQ. This CDR3 is built from 14 residues. Trimming took 5 bases from V and 5 from J; bases not matched to a gene: 6. The CDR3 spells CASRTGTGGNEQYF. CDR3 in DNA: TGCGCCAGCAGAACCGGGACAGGGGGGAACGAGCAGTACTTC.

This clonotype has a count of ten or more. J is TRBJ2-3 and V is TRBV24-1; possible D gene TRBD2, 6 bases. Germline V gene data show CDR1 as KGHDR and CDR2 as SFDVKD. The V and J ends lost 2 bases and 4 bases respectively, with 18 bases between them. The CDR3 spans 17 residues. This CDR3 reads CATSDSRLLAGADTQYF. The CDR3 DNA is TGTGCCACCAGTGATTCGCGGCTACTAGCTGGAGCAGATACGCAGTATTTT.

This rearrangement joins TRBV28 to TRBJ2-1; tentative D call: TRBD1 (6 bases). The V end lost 5 bases, the J end lost 8 bases, and 19 bases lay between the germline ends. Germline V gene lookup returns CDR1 MDHEN and CDR2 SYDVKM. This CDR3 has 15 amino acids. DNA for the CDR3: TGTGCCAGCAGTCCACAGACAGGAGGCGGCCATGAGCAGTTCTTC. It is translated as CASSPQTGGGHEQFF.

The V and J genes are TRBV5-1 and TRBJ2-1, with D perhaps given as TRBD1 or TRBD2 (6 bases each). The length of the CDR3 is 14 residues. Germline-derived CDR1 and CDR2 are SGHRS and YFSETQ. Trimming shortened V by 2 bases and J by 8 bases, and 14 bases separated the two germline ends. CDR3 sequence: CASSLQGGKDEQFF. DNA of the CDR3: TGCGCCAGCAGCTTACAGGGAGGAAAGGATGAGCAGTTCTTC.

This clonotype occurred many times. The rearrangement links TRBV5-1 to TRBJ2-5; D gene uncertain. The CDR3 covers 14 residues. The V gene lost 0 bases and the J gene lost 5 bases, with 11 bases spanning the gap. Germline CDR1 is SGHRS and CDR2 is YFSETQ. CDR3 nucleotides: TGCGCCAGCAGCTTGGCCTTGGCGTCGGAGACCCAGTACTTC. Its translation: CASSLALASETQYF.

This chain connects TRBV20-1 to TRBJ1-6, with TRBD1 matching over 10 bases. Germline CDR1 reads DFQATT; CDR2 reads SNEGSKA (reference sequence). The CDR3 length is 15 residues. V lost 8 bases, J lost 3 bases, and 7 bases stayed unmatched. In DNA, the CDR3 is TGCAGTAGCCAAGGGACAGGGGACTATAATTCACCCCTCCACTTT. Residues: CSSQGTGDYNSPLHF.

This clonotype was observed a handful of times. V gene TRBV3-1 combines with J gene TRBJ2-1; 8 nucleotides align to TRBD1. CDR1 is LGHDT and CDR2 is YNNKEL in the germline V gene (reference sequence). The CDR3 totals 14 residues. V dropped 0 bases and J dropped 8; count of bases not matched to a gene: 3. The CDR3 protein is CASSQDRTGHEQFF. The CDR3 region has the DNA TGTGCCAGCAGCCAAGATCGGACAGGGCATGAGCAGTTCTTC.

This clonotype was found many times. The rearrangement links TRBV27 to TRBJ1-6; maybe TRBD1 (5 bases). This CDR3 has 15 residues. Germline V CDR1 and CDR2: MNHEY, SMNVEV (reference sequence). V lost 2 bases and J 6 bases, leaving 11 bases between the germline ends. The CDR3 DNA sequence: TGTGCCAGCAGTTTACTAGGGGTTGGTAATTCACCCCTCCACTTT. This sequence encodes CASSLLGVGNSPLHF.

The chain uses TRBV6-2 or TRBV6-3 and TRBJ1-1, with 8 positions matching TRBD1. The germline V gene encodes CDR1 MNHEY and CDR2 SVGEGT. The CDR3 loop spans 16 amino acids. With V trimmed by 5 bases and J by 4 bases, 12 bases remained unmatched. The CDR3 is CASSRRTGWSSTEAFF. The CDR3 DNA follows: TGTGCCAGCAGTAGGAGGACAGGGTGGAGTAGCACTGAAGCTTTCTTT.

There are many counts of this clonotype. The V call is TRBV11-2, the J call TRBJ2-5, with D uncertain. V dropped 5 bases and J dropped 0 bases, with 7 bases sitting between them. CDR1 and CDR2 from the germline V gene are SGHAT and FQNNGV. This CDR3 contains 13 residues. The CDR3 reads CASSGGHQETQYF. CDR3 sequence (DNA): TGTGCCAGCAGCGGCGGCCACCAAGAGACCCAGTACTTC.

This clonotype was counted at least ten times. The rearrangement joins TRBV5-6 to TRBJ2-2, with no clear D. Looked up from germline, CDR1 is SGHDT and CDR2 is YYEEEE. The V gene lost 5 bases and the J gene lost 5 bases, with 10 bases spanning the gap. This CDR3 is built from 13 residues. As DNA, the CDR3 is TGTGCCAGCAGTGTAAGCCTTACCGGGGAGCTGTTTTTT. This gives the protein CASSVSLTGELFF.

The sample holds many counts of this clonotype. The chain carries TRBV6-2 or TRBV6-3 and TRBJ1-2, with D hard to call. Trimming stripped 4 bases from V and 0 bases from J, with 6 bases between. CDR1 and CDR2 from the germline V gene are MNHEY and SVGEGT. This CDR3 comprises 13 residues. The CDR3 sequence: CASSLQSNYGYTF. CDR3 DNA sequence: TGTGCCAGCAGTTTACAGTCTAACTATGGCTACACCTTC.

This clonotype turned up a few times. Written as DNA, the CDR3 is TGTGCCAGCAGTCCCCAGTGGGGTTCACCCCTCCACTTT. Protein sequence: CASSPQWGSPLHF. The chain uses TRBV28 and TRBJ1-6; D remains ambiguous. The CDR3 spans 13 residues. Germline V gives CDR1 MDHEN, CDR2 SYDVKM. With 5 bases removed from V and 9 bases from J, the gap between germline ends came to 11 bases.

This clonotype has at least ten counts. V is TRBV7-6 and J is TRBJ1-5; maybe TRBD1 (5 bases). Germline V gene sequence: CDR1 SGHVS, CDR2 FNYEAQ. Trimming pared 5 bases from V and 6 bases from J, leaving 14 bases between. CDR3 length: 14 residues. DNA for the CDR3: TGTGCCAGCAGCGATGCGGGGGTGAGTCAGCCCCAGCATTTT. Translation: CASSDAGVSQPQHF.

A few counts support this clonotype. J is TRBJ2-7 and V is TRBV4-1; 7 nucleotides agree with TRBD2. This CDR3 contains 15 residues. Looked up from germline, CDR1 is MGHRA and CDR2 is YSYEKL. V dropped 4 bases and J dropped 2; count of bases not matched to a gene: 8. The CDR3 sequence: CASSRTSSSPYEQYF. As DNA, the CDR3 is TGCGCCAGCAGCCGGACTAGTAGCTCACCCTACGAGCAGTACTTC.

In this sample, this clonotype turned up a few times. V and J are TRBV7-9 and TRBJ1-1; D call uncertain. Trimming left V 5 bases short and J 0 bases short, with 10 bases between. The CDR3 contains 14 residues. Germline V lookup: CDR1 SEHNR, CDR2 FQNEAQ (reference sequence). DNA of the CDR3: TGTGCCAGCAGCCCAGAGGCGGTGAACACTGAAGCTTTCTTT. It translates to CASSPEAVNTEAFF.

The chain uses TRBV6-2 or TRBV6-3 and TRBJ2-5; 7 bases match TRBD2. The CDR3 covers 15 residues. The V gene's germline CDR1 is MNHEY and CDR2 SVGEGT. Unmatched junction bases numbered 10, after V lost 4 bases and J lost 5 bases. CDR3 nucleotide sequence: TGTGCCAGCAGTTCCTTTCTAGCGGAGAGGGAGACCCAGTACTTC. It translates to CASSSFLAERETQYF.

J is TRBJ1-5 and V is TRBV6-1; D uncertain. There are 14 residues in the CDR3. In germline, CDR1 is MNHNS, CDR2 SASEGT. Between the trimmed V and J ends, which lost 5 bases and 5 bases, there was a span of 13 bases. CDR3 region: CASSLYSADQPQHF. The CDR3 DNA sequence: TGTGCCAGCAGTCTTTACAGTGCAGATCAGCCCCAGCATTTT.

The table lists this clonotype with a few counts. The chain links TRBV2 to TRBJ1-3, with D unclear. This CDR3 is 17 amino acids long. Germline CDR1 is SNHLY and CDR2 is FYNNEI. Trimming pared 3 bases from V and 1 base from J, leaving 16 bases between. CDR3 sequence reads: CASSDVGSPGSGNTIYF. As DNA, the CDR3 is TGTGCCAGCAGTGATGTTGGCAGCCCGGGGTCTGGAAACACCATATATTTT. Full variable domain (outside the CDR3, taken from reference TRBV2 and TRBJ1-3): EPEVTQTPSHQVTQMGQEVILRCVPISNHLYFYWYRQILGQKVEFLVSFYNNEISEKSEIFDDQFSVERPDGSNFTLKIRSTKLEDSAMYFCASSDVGSPGSGNTIYFGEGSWLTVV.

The chain carries TRBV12-3 or TRBV12-4 and TRBJ2-5; D gene ambiguous. The CDR3 is 14 residues long. V was clipped by 8 bases and J by 2 bases, with 15 bases between them. CDR3 DNA: TGTGCCAGCCAAACTTCTGGGTGGCAAGAGACCCAGTACTTC. Translated: CASQTSGWQETQYF.

The chain links TRBV6-5 to TRBJ2-1; D is unresolved. V shed 2 bases and J shed 10 bases, with 18 bases lying between them. Germline V gene sequence: CDR1 MNHEY, CDR2 SVGAGI. CDR3 length equals 15 residues. CDR3 sequence reads: CASSYLPAPTWEQFF. The DNA of the CDR3 is TGTGCCAGCAGTTACCTGCCCGCTCCTACCTGGGAGCAGTTCTTC.

The sample holds many counts of this clonotype. The chain joins TRBV21-1 to TRBJ1-1; TRBD1 is the table's D call and was not checked against the DNA. TRBV21-1 has pseudogene status. The CDR3 runs 17 residues. The CDR3: CASDYFGQGRRYTEAFF. The CDR3 DNA reads TGTGCCAGCGACTACTTCGGGCAGGGGAGGAGGTACACTGAAGCTTTCTTT.

The chain is built from TRBV7-2 and TRBJ2-7; a weak D match, TRBD2 (5 bases). Per germline, CDR1 SGHTA and CDR2 FQGNSA. This CDR3 has 12 residues. V lost 5 bases and J 10 bases, leaving 15 bases between the germline ends. The CDR3 sequence is CASSLKGGPQYF. CDR3 coding DNA: TGTGCCAGCAGCCTCAAGGGCGGGCCTCAGTACTTC.

This chain joins TRBV20-1 and TRBJ1-1; TRBD1 matches at 7 bases. V shed 6 bases and J 0 bases; nucleotides not matched to a gene: 4. This CDR3 contains 13 residues. Germline V lookup: CDR1 DFQATT, CDR2 SNEGSKA (reference sequence). The CDR3: CSAQGGLNTEAFF. CDR3 DNA: TGCAGTGCCCAGGGGGGGCTGAACACTGAAGCTTTCTTT.

The chain is built from TRBV20-1 and TRBJ2-3; D may be TRBD1 (6 bases). Germline loops: CDR1 DFQATT, CDR2 SNEGSKA (reference sequence). The CDR3 loop spans 12 amino acids. Trimming took off 3 bases at V and 8 bases at J, with 12 bases between the two ends. The CDR3 DNA follows: TGCAGTGCTAGCACCGGGACACTTACGCAGTATTTT. Translation: CSASTGTLTQYF.

This clonotype was detected only a few times. CDR3 in amino acids: CASSLVVNDNEQFF. The CDR3, as DNA: TGCGCCAGCAGCTTGGTGGTGAATGACAATGAGCAGTTCTTC. The chain combines TRBV5-1 with TRBJ2-1; D uncertain. V dropped 0 bases and J dropped 5 bases, with 9 bases sitting between them. In germline, CDR1 is SGHRS, CDR2 YFSETQ. There are 14 residues in the CDR3. The full variable domain, in which reference TRBV5-1 and TRBJ2-1 provide the parts outside the CDR3, is KAGVTQTPRYLIKTRGQQVTLSCSPISGHRSVSWYQQTPGQGLQFLFEYFSETQRNKGNFPGRFSGRQFSNSRSEMNVSTLELGDSALYLCASSLVVNDNEQFFGPGTRLTVL.

V and J are TRBV10-3 and TRBJ2-3; a weak D match, TRBD1 (6 bases). The germline V and J ends were trimmed by 4 bases and 8 bases, with 10 bases remaining between them. Germline lookup yields CDR1 ENHRY and CDR2 SYGVKD. The CDR3 length is 12 residues. The CDR3 DNA reads TGTGCCATCAGTGGAGACAGGCTTACGCAGTATTTT. Its protein is CAISGDRLTQYF.

The chain is built from TRBV20-1 and TRBJ2-3; TRBD2 matches 12 bases. Germline V CDR1 and CDR2: DFQATT, SNEGSKA (reference sequence). The ends lost 3 bases at V and 6 bases at J; junction bases unmatched: 7. This CDR3 has 15 amino acids. CDR3 loop: CSARASGTSGDTQYF. As DNA, the CDR3 is TGCAGTGCTAGGGCTTCCGGGACTAGCGGGGATACGCAGTATTTT.

In the case of this clonotype: A much larger clone lies a single base off, so this may be a read error. The chain has TRBV20-1 and TRBJ2-7; TRBD1 matches 12 bases. Germline V CDR1 and CDR2: DFQATT, SNEGSKA (reference sequence). This CDR3 comprises 15 residues. Germline trimming cut 3 bases from V and 5 bases from J; bases unmatched to any gene: 8. The CDR3 spells CSASKGQGAWNEQYF. CDR3 nucleotides: TGCAGTGCTAGCAAGGGACAGGGGGCTTGGAACGAGCAGTACTTC.

The table lists this clonotype with a few counts. The CDR3 here is CASSLRQGRNNSPLHF. The DNA for the CDR3 is TGTGCCAGCAGTTTACGACAGGGAAGGAACAATTCACCCCTCCACTTT. The genes are TRBV2 and TRBJ1-6; 7 bases are a match to TRBD1. The CDR3 extends over 16 amino acids. Trimming cost V 5 bases and J 7 bases; bases outside gene matches: 11. Germline loops: CDR1 SNHLY, CDR2 FYNNEI.

This chain uses TRBV12-3 or TRBV12-4 with TRBJ2-5, with a tentative D call TRBD1 (6 bases). The CDR3 runs 14 residues. Trimming shortened V by 5 bases and J by 2 bases, and 12 bases separated the two germline ends. The CDR3 loop is CASSMDRGQETQYF. The CDR3 region has the DNA TGTGCCAGCAGTATGGATAGGGGGCAAGAGACCCAGTACTTC.

The rearrangement links TRBV12-3 or TRBV12-4 to TRBJ2-7; weak D call: TRBD2 (5 bases). V was clipped by 2 bases and J by 2 bases, with 10 bases between them. The CDR3 has 14 residues. DNA of the CDR3: TGTGCCAGCAGTTTAAGAGGGAAGACCTACGAGCAGTACTTC. Translating gives CASSLRGKTYEQYF.